Listed below are T cell receptor beta chains from one sample, sequenced in a study of T-cell reconstitution after alpha-beta-depleted transplantation in children. TCRdb re-called the PCR reads through MiXCR, storing one row per CDR3 protein. Among about 250,000 distinct CDR3 sequences, 20% to 30% were seen once, and the ten largest hold under 5.5%. Sequencing was performed on PBMCs, mostly from graft donor cells, taken 360 days after TCRalphabeta/CD19-depleted stem cell transplant. Receptor source: a female patient between 2 and 15 years old who had a stem cell transplant for congenital amegakaryocytic thrombocytopenia, so the T cells may come from the graft donor. The CDR3 runs from the conserved cysteine through the conserved F or W. A D gene is named only where the DNA matches it firmly. The size of a clone is reported for some rows only, either as once, few or many, or as a class for expanded clones.

>TRBJ2-5|14|TRBV28|NA|few
CASSPVGVGETQYF
TGTGCCAGCAGTCCTGTGGGGGTCGGGGAGACCCAGTACTTC
>TRBJ2-5|14|TRBV20-1|NA|few
CSALTIGIQETQYF
TGCAGTGCCCTGACCATTGGTATCCAAGAGACCCAGTACTTC
>TRBJ2-3|13|TRBV27|NA|many
CASSPLGTDTQYF
TGTGCCAGCAGTCCGCTCGGCACAGATACGCAGTATTTT
>TRBJ1-1|15|TRBV5-1|NA|NA
CASSLGQVLNTEAFF
TGCGCCAGCAGCTTGGGACAGGTACTGAACACTGAAGCTTTCTTT
>TRBJ1-5|13|TRBV6-6|NA|few
CANAGQLNQPQHF
TGTGCCAACGCTGGGCAGTTAAATCAGCCCCAGCATTTT
>TRBJ2-5|14|TRBV10-1|NA|few
CASSESTIGETQYF
TGCGCCAGCAGTGAGTCGACGATCGGGGAGACCCAGTACTTC
>TRBJ2-1|17|TRBV4-2|TRBD2|large
CASSQLVGLAGLNEQFF
TGTGCCAGCAGCCAACTAGTAGGACTAGCGGGATTAAATGAGCAGTTCTTC
>TRBJ2-7|13|TRBV6-1|NA|NA
CASSETGNGEQYF
TGTGCCAGCAGCGAAACAGGGAACGGCGAGCAGTACTTC
>TRBJ1-1|16|TRBV5-1|NA|NA
CASSWDSGHKNTEAFF
TGCGCCAGCAGCTGGGACTCGGGACACAAGAACACTGAAGCTTTCTTT
>TRBJ2-4|15|TRBV19|NA|NA
CASTLEDGIKNIQYF
TGTGCCAGTACCCTAGAGGACGGTATAAAAAACATTCAGTACTTC
>TRBJ2-2|13|TRBV20-1|NA|few
CSAPRENTGELFF
TGCAGTGCCCCCCGGGAGAACACCGGGGAGCTGTTTTTT
>TRBJ2-3|14|TRBV6-1|NA|NA
CASMAQGMVDTQYF
TGTGCCAGTATGGCGCAGGGTATGGTAGATACGCAGTATTTT
>TRBJ1-2|15|TRBV2|NA|few
CASSADSVAAYGYTF
TGTGCCAGCAGTGCCGACAGCGTGGCAGCATATGGCTACACCTTC
>TRBJ2-3|15|TRBV7-7|TRBD2|few
CASSFGTTSTDTQYF
TGTGCCAGCAGCTTCGGGACTACTAGCACAGATACGCAGTATTTT
>TRBJ2-5|14|TRBV7-8|NA|NA
CASSFFRGQETQYF
TGTGCCAGCAGCTTTTTTCGGGGCCAAGAGACCCAGTACTTC
>TRBJ2-2|12|TRBV3-1|NA|NA
CASSQLGGELFF
TGTGCCAGCAGCCAATTGGGCGGGGAGCTGTTTTTT
>TRBJ1-3|16|TRBV6-5|NA|NA
CASSYSGGSSGNTIYF
TGTGCCAGCAGTTACTCGGGCGGGAGCTCTGGAAACACCATATATTTT
>TRBJ1-2|11|TRBV30|NA|NA
CAWSAVYGYTF
TGTGCCTGGAGTGCCGTTTATGGCTACACCTTC
>TRBJ2-5|16|TRBV12-3/TRBV12-4|TRBD2|NA
CASSLTSGRAAETQYF
TGTGCCAGCAGTTTGACTAGCGGGAGGGCCGCAGAGACCCAGTACTTC
>TRBJ2-5|12|TRBV28|NA|once
CASSSSWGTQYF
TGTGCCAGCAGTTCGTCGTGGGGGACCCAGTACTTC
>TRBJ2-3|18|TRBV20-1|TRBD2|NA
CSAVGLAGGIPSTDTQYF
TGCAGTGCTGTAGGACTAGCGGGAGGAATTCCTAGCACAGATACGCAGTATTTT
>TRBJ1-5|12|TRBV28|NA|few
CASAEAVGPQHF
TGTGCCAGCGCAGAGGCGGTGGGGCCCCAGCATTTT
>TRBJ2-1|16|TRBV27|NA|NA
CASSLILGDTYNEQFF
TGTGCCAGCAGTTTAATCTTAGGGGACACCTACAATGAGCAGTTCTTC
>TRBJ2-7|13|TRBV12-3/TRBV12-4|NA|many
CASSTGAGNEQYF
TGTGCCAGCAGTACGGGGGCAGGGAACGAGCAGTACTTC
>TRBJ2-1|13|TRBV2|NA|NA
CASSGRRLDEQFF
TGTGCCAGCAGTGGACGGAGATTAGATGAGCAGTTCTTC
>TRBJ2-1|17|TRBV4-2|NA|few
CASSQAFGTGVLNEQFF
TGTGCCAGCAGCCAGGCGTTTGGGACGGGCGTTCTCAATGAGCAGTTCTTC
>TRBJ2-5|12|TRBV2|NA|few
CASRLASETQYF
TGTGCCAGCAGACTAGCATCGGAGACCCAGTACTTC
>TRBJ2-7|16|TRBV20-1|NA|NA
CSASGQVVGHGDEQYF
TGCAGTGCTAGCGGTCAGGTAGTGGGGCACGGCGACGAGCAGTACTTC
>TRBJ1-6|15|TRBV12-3/TRBV12-4|NA|many
CASRKGGYYNSPLHF
TGTGCCAGCAGAAAGGGAGGTTACTATAATTCACCCCTCCACTTT
>TRBJ2-2|17|TRBV5-1|TRBD2|NA
CASSLLREGLDTGELFF
TGCGCCAGCAGCTTGCTCCGGGAGGGCCTGGACACCGGGGAGCTGTTTTTT
>TRBJ1-2|13|TRBV15|NA|few
CATARAGNYGYTF
TGTGCCACCGCGAGGGCGGGGAACTATGGCTACACCTTC
>TRBJ2-3|17|TRBV12-3/TRBV12-4|NA|many
CASSLGDTPKSTDTQYF
TGTGCCAGCAGTTTGGGGGACACTCCTAAGAGCACAGATACGCAGTATTTT
>TRBJ2-3|16|TRBV7-2|NA|NA
CASLPSARGLTDTQYF
TGTGCCAGCCTCCCAAGCGCGCGGGGGCTCACAGATACGCAGTATTTT
>TRBJ1-2|15|TRBV4-3|NA|few
CASSQGRFGDYGYTF
TGCGCCAGCAGCCAAGGACGTTTCGGGGACTATGGCTACACCTTC
>TRBJ2-3|14|TRBV9|NA|NA
CASSVGGGGDTQYF
TGTGCCAGCAGCGTAGGAGGGGGGGGAGATACGCAGTATTTT
>TRBJ1-5|16|TRBV20-1|NA|few
CSASTPTFYSNQPQHF
TGCAGTGCTAGTACCCCCACCTTTTATAGCAATCAGCCCCAGCATTTT
>TRBJ1-4|14|TRBV5-1|NA|many
CASSEGFLNEKLFF
TGCGCCAGCAGCGAAGGGTTTCTTAATGAAAAACTGTTTTTT
>TRBJ1-1|15|TRBV25-1|NA|NA
CASSAWVGRDTEAFF
TGTGCCAGCAGTGCTTGGGTTGGTAGGGACACTGAAGCTTTCTTT